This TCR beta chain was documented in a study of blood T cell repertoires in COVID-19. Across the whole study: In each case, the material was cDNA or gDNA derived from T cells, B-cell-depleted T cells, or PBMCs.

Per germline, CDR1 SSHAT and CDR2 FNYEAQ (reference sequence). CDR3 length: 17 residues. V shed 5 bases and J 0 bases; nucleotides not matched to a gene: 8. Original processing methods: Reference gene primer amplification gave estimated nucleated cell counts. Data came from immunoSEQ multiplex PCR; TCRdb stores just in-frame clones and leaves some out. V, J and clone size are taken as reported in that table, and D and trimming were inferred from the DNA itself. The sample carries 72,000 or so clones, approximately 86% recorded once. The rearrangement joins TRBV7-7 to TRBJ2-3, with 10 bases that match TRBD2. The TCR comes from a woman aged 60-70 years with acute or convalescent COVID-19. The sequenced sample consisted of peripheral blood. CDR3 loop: CASSPWTSGTSTDTQYF. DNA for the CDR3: TGTGCCAGCAGCCCCTGGACTAGCGGAACTAGCACAGATACGCAGTATTTT.